This T cell receptor beta chain was sequenced for a study of blood T cell repertoires in COVID-19. About the research overall: The cDNA or gDNA used as material had been derived from T cells, B-cell-depleted T cells, or PBMCs.

In the authors' methods: Amplification from reference gene primers served as the basis for estimated nucleated cell counts. The method was immunoSEQ multiplex PCR; TCRdb's version includes in-frame clones alone and lacks a portion of them. D and trimming were read from the DNA, whereas the V and J calls and clone size are those reported in that table. Here the sample spans about 250,000 clones, about 91% being singletons. It was during active infection that Seattle patients were enrolled and then longitudinally followed. The CDR3 is 13 amino acids. CDR1 is SEHNR and CDR2 is FQNEAQ in the germline V gene (reference sequence). The V end was cut by 4 bases, the J end by 0 bases, with 6 bases between.

The specimen was peripheral blood. The rearrangement joins TRBV7-9 to TRBJ1-1; unclear D gene. The receptor's source is a woman aged 25 to 39 with COVID-19, enrolled during active disease. The CDR3 loop is CASSSSVNTEAFF. CDR3 in DNA: TGTGCCAGCAGCTCCTCGGTGAACACTGAAGCTTTCTTT.